One sample yielded the 22 T cell receptor beta chains listed below, sequenced in a study of cytomegalovirus exposure and HLA in healthy donors (dated by TCRdb to between 2016 and 2019). Library preparation employed the immunoSEQ multiplex PCR assay. A mixture of 60 forward primers for TCR Vbeta segments and 13 reverse primers for TCR Jbeta segments was used in the multiplex PCR. TCRdb obtained this table from immuneACCESS and retained in-frame rearrangements with V and J assigned. These tables miss some clones; where compared with another copy, unresolved V genes account for less than half of the shortfall, and the remainder is unexplained. In all, the sample holds over 150,000 clones, and roughly 77% of those were seen once. 7.7% of the sample is held by the ten biggest clonotypes. Sequencing was performed on PBMCs. The receptors originated from a man aged 25-40 years in good health and CMV-seropositive.

The sample holds a few counts of this clone. The genes are TRBV10-3 and TRBJ2-7, with TRBD1 matching over 9 bases. The V gene's germline CDR1 is ENHRY and CDR2 SYGVKD. After removal of 10 bases from V and 7 bases from J, the junction contained 11 bases not matched to a gene. This CDR3 contains 13 residues. The CDR3 loop reads CASRGQGKGEQYF. In DNA form, the CDR3 reads TGTGCCAGCAGAGGACAGGGGAAAGGGGAGCAGTACTTC.

The CDR3 loop is CASSPAGPGVGSPLHF. The CDR3 DNA follows: TGCGCCAGCAGCCCGGCGGGGCCCGGGGTAGGTTCACCCCTCCACTTT. The rearrangement links TRBV5-1 to TRBJ1-6; D may be TRBD1 (5 bases). Germline CDR1 SGHRS, CDR2 YFSETQ. Trimming took 4 bases from V and 9 from J, leaving 20 bases between them. The CDR3 spans 16 residues.

This clone was recorded once. Different DNA sequences within this sample yield the same CDR3. This chain joins TRBV15 and TRBJ2-1; TRBD2 might be the D (5 bases). Germline lookup yields CDR1 LNHNV and CDR2 YYDKDF (reference sequence). V lost 4 bases and J lost 3, with 13 bases in between. The CDR3 is made up of 15 amino acids. CDR3 DNA: TGTGCCACCAGCATGGGGAGCCTGCTCTACAATGAGCAGTTCTTC. Translating it yields CATSMGSLLYNEQFF. Together with reference TRBV15 and TRBJ2-1, the CDR3 gives the full variable domain: DAMVIQNPRYQVTQFGKPVTLSCSQTLNHNVMYWYQQKSSQAPKLLFHYYDKDFNNEADTPDNFQSRRPNTSFCFLDIRSPGLGDTAMYLCATSMGSLLYNEQFFGPGTRLTVL.

The chain uses TRBV5-4 and TRBJ2-4; 7 bases are shared with TRBD1. The CDR3 is 17 amino acids. The J segment lost 0 bases and the V segment lost 5 bases, leaving 11 bases of the junction unmatched. Germline V gene lookup returns CDR1 SGHNT and CDR2 YYREEE (reference sequence). For the CDR3, the DNA is TGTGCCAGCAGGGCACAGGGGCCCAAGATAGCCAAAAACATTCAGTACTTC. Translating gives CASRAQGPKIAKNIQYF.

V is TRBV6-5 and J is TRBJ2-5, with TRBD2 matching over 9 bases. The trim removed 4 bases at V and 5 bases at J, leaving 11 bases unmatched. Germline lookup yields CDR1 MNHEY and CDR2 SVGAGI. The CDR3 runs 16 residues. CDR3: CASSFSIAGEAETQYF. The CDR3 nucleotides are TGTGCCAGCAGTTTTAGTATAGCGGGAGAGGCGGAGACCCAGTACTTC.

This clone occurred once. The rearrangement links TRBV27 to TRBJ2-7; 8 nucleotides agree with TRBD2. The length of the CDR3 is 13 residues. Germline values: CDR1 MNHEY, CDR2 SMNVEV (reference sequence). The ends lost 7 bases at V and 2 bases at J; junction bases unmatched: 4. The CDR3 loop is CASISGTTYEQYF. The CDR3 nucleotides are TGTGCCAGCATTAGCGGGACCACCTACGAGCAGTACTTC.

This clone was picked up one time. One junction end disagrees with the germline gene, perhaps due to a read error. The J gene is TRBJ2-3, the V gene TRBV12-5, with 10 bases lining up with TRBD2. The length of the CDR3 is 16 residues. Germline V gene data show CDR1 as LGHNT and CDR2 as FRNRAP. In DNA, the CDR3 is TGTGCTAGTGGTTTGGGAGCTAGCGGGAGCATAGATACGCAGTATTTT. Protein product: CASGLGASGSIDTQYF. The whole variable domain, remainder taken from reference TRBV12-5 and TRBJ2-3, is DARVTQTPRHKVTEMGQEVTMRCQPILGHNTVFWYRQTMMQGLELLAYFRNRAPLDDSGMPKDRFSAEMPDATLATLKIQPSEPRDSAVYFCASGLGASGSIDTQYFGPGTRLTVL.

This clone was observed a single time. The genes are TRBV7-9 and TRBJ2-5; TRBD2 might be the D (5 bases). The assigned J gene may be wrong: the sequence end matches TRBJ2-7 better. Germline CDR1 reads SEHNR; CDR2 reads FQNEAQ (reference sequence). CDR3 length: 13 amino acids. The CDR3 coding sequence is TGTGCCAGCAGCCACCTGGGTGAGGGCGAGCAGTACTTC. Its translation is CASSHLGEGEQYF.

The chain joins TRBV19 to TRBJ1-2, with TRBD1 matching 8 bases. Germline trimming cut 5 bases from V and 4 bases from J; bases unmatched to any gene: 12. Per the germline V gene, CDR1 is LNHDA and CDR2 is SQIVND (reference sequence). This CDR3 spans 16 amino acids. Written as DNA, the CDR3 is TGTGCCAGTAGTGAGGTCGCAGGGGGCAATCGCTATGGCTACACCTTC. As protein: CASSEVAGGNRYGYTF.

This sequence joins TRBV5-4 and TRBJ2-7, with TRBD2 identical over 7 bases. The CDR3 covers 14 residues. From germline, CDR1 is SGHNT and CDR2 YYREEE (reference sequence). The junction had 6 bases not matched to a gene; V was cut back by 4 bases and J by 2 bases. The chain's CDR3 is CASSRGVNTYEQYF. The CDR3 DNA follows: TGTGCCAGCAGCCGGGGGGTAAATACCTACGAGCAGTACTTC.

The chain uses TRBV2 and TRBJ2-2, with 7 bases fitting TRBD2. The junction had 3 bases not matched to a gene; V was cut back by 2 bases and J by 6 bases. The germline CDR1 and CDR2 sequences are SNHLY and FYNNEI. CDR3 length equals 14 residues. The CDR3 protein is CASSEQRGAGELFF. Here the CDR3 DNA reads TGTGCCAGCAGTGAACAACGGGGGGCCGGGGAGCTGTTTTTT.

This rearrangement joins TRBV6-1 to TRBJ2-3; a possible D gene is TRBD1 (5 bases). V gave up 2 bases and J gave up 0 bases, with 15 bases separating them. The CDR3 extends over 17 amino acids. CDR1 is MNHNS and CDR2 is SASEGT in the germline V gene. CDR3 residues: CASSEWVTDTSTDTQYF. CDR3 nucleotide sequence: TGTGCCAGCAGTGAATGGGTGACGGACACGAGCACAGATACGCAGTATTTT.

The CDR3 DNA reads TGTGCCAGCAGCTATAGCCCCCGAAGCGAGCAGTACTTC. Translation gives CASSYSPRSEQYF. The chain recombines TRBV11-3 with TRBJ2-7; D unresolved. Germline V gives CDR1 SGHNT, CDR2 YENEEA. This CDR3 has 13 amino acids. Trimming took off 4 bases at V and 6 bases at J, with 13 bases between the two ends.

V is TRBV5-1 and J is TRBJ2-1; D perhaps matches TRBD2 (5 bases). The CDR3 consists of 15 residues. The ends were cut back, 1 base at V and 2 bases at J, with 10 bases in the middle. CDR1 SGHRS and CDR2 YFSETQ come from the germline V gene. In DNA, the CDR3 is TGCGCCAGCAGCTTGTCGGACTCAACCTACAATGAGCAGTTCTTC. This gives the protein CASSLSDSTYNEQFF.

The gene calls are TRBV27 and TRBJ2-5, with 7 bases fitting TRBD2. The CDR3 spans 14 residues. The junction had 3 bases not matched to a gene; V was cut back by 3 bases and J by 2 bases. From germline, CDR1 is MNHEY and CDR2 SMNVEV (reference sequence). The CDR3 loop reads CASSFSGGQETQYF. Written as DNA, the CDR3 is TGTGCCAGCAGTTTCTCGGGGGGACAAGAGACCCAGTACTTC.

V usage is TRBV30 and J usage is TRBJ1-6; no reliable D call. The CDR3 extends over 15 amino acids. Trimming removed 4 bases from V and 4 bases from J, with 14 bases in between. The germline CDR1 and CDR2 sequences are GTSNPN and SVGIG (reference sequence). The CDR3 coding sequence is TGTGCCTGGACGTCGGCAGGTTCTTATAATTCACCCCTCCACTTT. This gives the protein CAWTSAGSYNSPLHF.

This chain uses TRBV9 with TRBJ2-2; possible D gene TRBD2, 6 bases. CDR1 is SGDLS, CDR2 YYNGEE, per germline. V lost 4 bases, J lost 7 bases, and 20 bases lay in between. The CDR3 sequence is 16 residues long. CDR3 coding DNA: TGTGCCAGCAGCCCCCTGGGTAGCGGTATAGGCGGGGAGCTGTTTTTT. The encoded protein is CASSPLGSGIGGELFF.

The rearrangement joins TRBV12-2 to TRBJ1-2; the table's D call, TRBD1, was not checked against the DNA. TRBV12-2 is a documented pseudogene. This CDR3 region has 16 residues. The CDR3 region has the DNA TGTGCAAGTCGCTTATCCTGGGACACCAGACACTATGGCTACACCTTC. Protein product: CASRLSWDTRHYGYTF.

This clone was seen a single time. The chain carries TRBV19 and TRBJ1-1, with D unclear. This CDR3 comprises 12 residues. V lost 6 bases and J lost 6, with 11 bases in between. Germline loops: CDR1 LNHDA, CDR2 SQIVND (reference sequence). The CDR3: CASSPRSAEAFF. The DNA for the CDR3 is TGTGCCAGTAGCCCCCGGAGTGCTGAAGCTTTCTTT. Drawing the rest from reference TRBV19 and TRBJ1-1, the complete variable domain is DGGITQSPKYLFRKEGQNVTLSCEQNLNHDAMYWYRQDPGQGLRLIYYSQIVNDFQKGDIAEGYSVSREKKESFPLTVTSAQKNPTAFYLCASSPRSAEAFFGQGTRLTVV.

This sequence joins TRBV5-1 and TRBJ1-2; TRBD1 agrees at 12 bases. This CDR3 has 15 residues. Germline assignment: CDR1 SGHRS and CDR2 YFSETQ. After removal of 4 bases from V and 6 bases from J, the junction contained 7 bases not matched to a gene. The CDR3 nucleotides are TGCGCCAGCAGCCCGGGGGGACAGGGGGCCGATGGCTACACCTTC. Translating gives CASSPGGQGADGYTF.

In the case of this clone: The germline gene is not matched at one end of the junction; a read error may be the cause. Within the sample, other DNA sequences also encode this same CDR3. The rearrangement joins TRBV2 to TRBJ2-1, with TRBD2 matching over 8 bases. Germline CDR1 SNHLY, CDR2 FYNNEI. This CDR3 spans 14 amino acids. The CDR3 sequence: CASTRLASYNEQFF. Written as DNA, the CDR3 is TGTGCCAGCACTCGACTAGCGAGCTACAACGAGCAGTTCTTC.

The V gene is TRBV27, the J gene TRBJ2-7, with 9 bases aligning to TRBD2. This CDR3 is 13 amino acids long. V shed 3 bases, J shed 3 bases, and the junction held 0 bases outside the gene matches. The germline CDR1 and CDR2 sequences are MNHEY and SMNVEV (reference sequence). In DNA, the CDR3 is TGTGCCAGCAGTTTGACTAGCGGCTACGAGCAGTACTTC. It is translated as CASSLTSGYEQYF.